The rows below give T cell receptor beta chains drawn from one sample of a study of neurological immune-mediated disorders. TCRdb redid the calling of the 5' RACE reads with MiXCR, one entry per CDR3 protein. The profile covers tens of thousands of distinct CDR3 sequences, with around 5% appearing a single time and roughly 2% taken by the ten largest. Sequenced: PBMCs. All receptors come from a woman aged 65 to 85 with multiple sclerosis. CDR3s include the opening cysteine and the closing phenylalanine or tryptophan. The order of the fields is J gene, clone size, D gene, V gene, CDR3 DNA, CDR3 protein. D genes are given only for firm matches. Where a row states a size, it is once, few, many or the class of an expanded clone; other rows omit it.

>TRBJ2-5|many|TRBD1|TRBV5-1
TGCGCCAGCAGCTTGGGAGGACAGGGTGTCGGAGAGACCCAGTACTTC
CASSLGGQGVGETQYF
>TRBJ2-1|many|TRBD1|TRBV20-1
TGCAGTGCTAGAGGAGGGGACAGGGTAATCAATGAGCAGTTCTTC
CSARGGDRVINEQFF
>TRBJ2-3|many|TRBD2|TRBV24-1
TGTGCCACCAGTGACGCCACTAGCGGGGCCGGGGATACGCAGTATTTT
CATSDATSGAGDTQYF
>TRBJ2-1|many|-|TRBV24-1
TGTGCCGCCGGAGGGTATGAGGAGCAGTTCTTC
CAAGGYEEQFF
>TRBJ2-7|many|-|TRBV12-5
TGTGCTAGTGGTCCGCAGGGTTACGAGCAGTACTTC
CASGPQGYEQYF
>TRBJ2-1|-|TRBD1|TRBV20-1
TGCAGTGCTAGAGATCCCTCAGGGGGCACCTACAATGAGCAGTTCTTC
CSARDPSGGTYNEQFF
>TRBJ1-6|many|TRBD1|TRBV20-1
TGCAGTGCTAGTCGGCGGGACAGACTCAATTCACCCCTCCACTTT
CSASRRDRLNSPLHF
>TRBJ2-7|many|TRBD2|TRBV6-5
TGTGCCAGCAGTTATACCGGGGGTAGCGGGCACTACGAGCAGTACTTC
CASSYTGGSGHYEQYF
>TRBJ2-1|many|TRBD2|TRBV7-2
TGTGCCAGCAGTTTCACTAGCGGGAACTTCAATGAGCAGTTCTTC
CASSFTSGNFNEQFF
>TRBJ2-7|-|-|TRBV7-9
TGTGCCAGCAGCTTTGAGGCCTACGAGCAGTACTTC
CASSFEAYEQYF
>TRBJ2-1|-|TRBD2|TRBV3-1
TGTGCCAGCAGCCAAGGGATGGGACTAGCGGGAAGTGAGCAGTTCTTC
CASSQGMGLAGSEQFF
>TRBJ2-5|few|-|TRBV24-1
TGTGCCACCAGTGACTCCGGGACGGCTCGAGAGACCCAGTACTTC
CATSDSGTARETQYF
>TRBJ1-1|many|-|TRBV5-1
TGCGCCAGCAGCTTGGGGAGAAACAGGGTTATGAACACTGAAGCTTTCTTT
CASSLGRNRVMNTEAFF
>TRBJ2-3|-|-|TRBV12-3/TRBV12-4
TGTGCCAGCAGTTTGGCTGGCAGACTCTCTTCGTCAGATACGCAGTATTTT
CASSLAGRLSSSDTQYF
>TRBJ2-1|many|TRBD2|TRBV7-7
TGTGCTAGCAGCCCTTACACTAGCGGAAGGGAGCAGTTCTTC
CASSPYTSGREQFF
>TRBJ1-6|few|TRBD1|TRBV7-2
TGTGCCAGCAGCTTAGCGACAGGGATCAGTTCACCCCTCAACTTT
CASSLATGISSPLNF
>TRBJ2-3|many|-|TRBV7-2
TGTGCCAGCAGCTCCGACCCCCTGAATACGCAGTATTTT
CASSSDPLNTQYF
>TRBJ2-7|-|-|TRBV18
TGTGCCAGCTCACCTACGTATAGCGCCTACGAGCAGTACTTC
CASSPTYSAYEQYF
>TRBJ2-3|many|TRBD2|TRBV12-3/TRBV12-4
TGTGCCAGCAGCGGACTAGCAGGGCGCACAGATACGCAGTATTTT
CASSGLAGRTDTQYF
>TRBJ2-5|many|TRBD1|TRBV12-3/TRBV12-4
TGTGCCAGCAGTTTAGGGGCAGGGGGATTCCAAGAGACCCAGTACTTC
CASSLGAGGFQETQYF
>TRBJ2-7|many|-|TRBV4-3
TGCGCCAGCAGCCAAGATCAGGGGACTCTACTCTACGAGCAGTACTTC
CASSQDQGTLLYEQYF
>TRBJ2-1|many|TRBD2|TRBV2
TGTGCCAGCAGGGATAGCGGGAGCGGTTTAAATGAGCAGTTCTTC
CASRDSGSGLNEQFF
>TRBJ2-1|-|-|TRBV5-1
TGCGCCAGCCACCGGGGCGGGGCGACTTACAATGAGCAGTTCTTC
CASHRGGATYNEQFF
>TRBJ2-5|many|TRBD1|TRBV5-5
TGTGCCAGCAGCTTGCCGGGACAGGGAATGGAGACCCAGTACTTC
CASSLPGQGMETQYF
>TRBJ1-1|few|-|TRBV6-5
TGTGCCAGCAGTTATTCCGGGTGGGGCACTGAAGCTTTCTTT
CASSYSGWGTEAFF
>TRBJ2-7|many|TRBD2|TRBV20-1
TGCAGTGCTAGAGATCTTTATGGGGGTGCGGGAGTGGGGTACGAGCAGTACTTC
CSARDLYGGAGVGYEQYF
>TRBJ1-1|many|-|TRBV6-2/TRBV6-3
TGTGCCAGCAGTTACTCGGTGGCAGTCAAGAACACTGAAGCTTTCTTT
CASSYSVAVKNTEAFF
>TRBJ1-5|many|-|TRBV12-3/TRBV12-4
TGTGCCAGCAGTTTTCGAGAAAATCAGCCCCAGCATTTT
CASSFRENQPQHF
>TRBJ2-1|many|TRBD2|TRBV7-6
TGTGCCAGCAGTAGCGGGCCATCCTACAATGAGCAGTTCTTC
CASSSGPSYNEQFF
>TRBJ2-3|-|TRBD1|TRBV20-1
TGCAGTGCAAGACCCCGGGACAGCTGGGATACGCGGTATTTT
CSARPRDSWDTRYF
>TRBJ2-2|many|TRBD1|TRBV27
TGTGCCAGCAGTTCCCGGGACAGTAACACCGGGGAGCTGTTTTTT
CASSSRDSNTGELFF
>TRBJ2-3|many|-|TRBV25-1
TGTGCCAGCAGTACTACCGGGACCCGCACAGATACGCAGTATTTT
CASSTTGTRTDTQYF
>TRBJ1-1|few|-|TRBV3-1
TGTGCCAGCAGCCAAGTGGGTCTATCTGAAGCTTTCTTT
CASSQVGLSEAFF
>TRBJ2-3|many|-|TRBV20-1
TGCAGTGCTAGATCTGATATAAACACAGATACGCAGTATTTT
CSARSDINTDTQYF
>TRBJ1-1|many|-|TRBV5-1
TGCGCCAGCAGCTTGGAATTGGGGGACACTGAAGCTTTCTTT
CASSLELGDTEAFF
>TRBJ1-1|many|-|TRBV5-1
TGCGCCAGCAGGTTCGGCAGGGCCGGTGAAGCTTTCTTT
CASRFGRAGEAFF
>TRBJ2-6|many|-|TRBV7-8
TGTGCCGGAAGCGGGTATTCTGGGGCCAACGTCCTGACTTTC
CAGSGYSGANVLTF
>TRBJ2-6|many|-|TRBV5-8
TGTGCCAGCAGCTTGAAGGCTCCTGGGGCCAACGTCCTGACTTTC
CASSLKAPGANVLTF
>TRBJ2-1|-|-|TRBV24-1
TGTGCCTCGTCCGGGGTTCCTGGTGAGGAGCAGTTCTTC
CASSGVPGEEQFF
>TRBJ1-4|many|TRBD1|TRBV6-6
TGTGCCAGCAGTTCCGGACAGGGTAGATCGGAACTGTTTTTT
CASSSGQGRSELFF
>TRBJ2-1|many|TRBD1|TRBV12-3/TRBV12-4
TGTGCCAGCAGTTTAGGACAGGGGGCCTACAATGAGCAGTTCTTC
CASSLGQGAYNEQFF
>TRBJ2-1|many|-|TRBV9
TGTGCCAGCAGCCCGTTAGCGGACTATTACAATGAGCAGTTCTTC
CASSPLADYYNEQFF
>TRBJ1-4|many|-|TRBV5-5
TGTGCCAGCAGCTTTGGCCTTAATGAAAAACTGTTTTTT
CASSFGLNEKLFF
>TRBJ2-5|-|TRBD2|TRBV25-1
TGTGCCACCTCTCCTAGCGGGACCTCCCAAGAGACCCAGTACTTC
CATSPSGTSQETQYF
>TRBJ1-5|many|-|TRBV30
TGTGCCTGGAGTATACATCAACAGCCCCAGCATTTT
CAWSIHQQPQHF
>TRBJ2-1|few|-|TRBV24-1
TGTGCCACCGAGCCAGGGTTGGCCTCCTACAATGAGCAGTTCTTC
CATEPGLASYNEQFF
>TRBJ2-3|-|TRBD2|TRBV7-2
TGTGCCAGCAGCACTTCAGCGGGAGGAGTAGATACGCAGTATTTT
CASSTSAGGVDTQYF
>TRBJ2-5|few|-|TRBV7-8
TGTGCCAGCAGCGCCCCCCCCCCGGACTTC
CASSAPPPDF
>TRBJ2-5|many|-|TRBV5-1
TGCGCCAGCAGCAGTCTCGCGGCGCAAGAGACCCAGTACTTC
CASSSLAAQETQYF
>TRBJ2-1|-|TRBD2|TRBV5-1
TGCGCCAGCAGCTTCTATAGCGGGAGAATCAATGAGCAGTTCTTC
CASSFYSGRINEQFF